A single sample gave rise to the 10 T cell receptor beta chains below, sequenced in a study of blood T cell repertoires in COVID-19. The data were produced by immunoSEQ multiplex PCR, yet TCRdb's version contains in-frame clones alone and is incomplete. The sample lists about 160,000 clones, approximately 80% occurring once. Sequencing was carried out using peripheral blood. The source is a man between 65 and 85 years old who had recovered from COVID-19.

V and J are TRBV9 and TRBJ2-7; no definite D call. Per the germline V gene, CDR1 is SGDLS and CDR2 is YYNGEE. The CDR3 runs 16 residues. Between the trimmed V and J ends, which lost 0 bases and 0 bases, there was a span of 13 bases. CDR3 residues: CASSVGHAASSYEQYF. DNA for the CDR3: TGTGCCAGCAGCGTAGGTCATGCAGCGAGCTCCTACGAGCAGTACTTC.

The chain has TRBV19 and TRBJ1-2; 8 bases are shared with TRBD1. The CDR3 loop spans 16 amino acids. Unmatched junction bases numbered 8, after V lost 5 bases and J lost 0 bases. Germline CDR1 and CDR2: LNHDA and SQIVND (reference sequence). CDR3 in amino acids: CASSGSWTGSNYGYTF. Here the CDR3 DNA reads TGTGCCAGTAGTGGGTCTTGGACAGGGTCTAACTATGGCTACACCTTC.

The chain couples TRBV9 to TRBJ2-7, with TRBD1 matching 8 bases. CDR3 length equals 14 residues. The germline CDR1 and CDR2 sequences are SGDLS and YYNGEE. V shed 5 bases, J shed 6 bases, and the junction held 10 bases outside the gene matches. The CDR3 coding sequence is TGTGCCAGCAGTCATGGGACAGGAGTTGGCGAGCAGTACTTC. Protein: CASSHGTGVGEQYF.

The gene calls are TRBV28 and TRBJ2-2; 7 bases agree with TRBD2. CDR3 length equals 17 residues. The V segment lost 6 bases and the J segment 0 bases; nucleotides outside the gene matches: 10. Germline V lookup: CDR1 MDHEN, CDR2 SYDVKM. CDR3 sequence reads: CASSQPLAATNTGELFF. As DNA, the CDR3 is TGTGCCAGCAGCCAACCCCTAGCGGCCACGAACACCGGGGAGCTGTTTTTT.

The V gene is TRBV4-1, the J gene TRBJ2-7, with a tentative D call TRBD1 (6 bases). Trimming left V 0 bases short and J 3 bases short, with 15 bases between. From germline, CDR1 is MGHRA and CDR2 YSYEKL. The CDR3 totals 16 residues. The CDR3 loop reads CASSQEELGRGYEQYF. The CDR3 bases are TGCGCCAGCAGCCAAGAAGAGCTCGGCAGGGGCTACGAGCAGTACTTC.

The chain combines TRBV29-1 with TRBJ2-1; 11 bases line up with TRBD2. The germline V gene has CDR1 SQVTM and CDR2 ANQGSEA. The CDR3 consists of 12 residues. The J segment lost 6 bases and the V segment lost 6 bases, leaving 1 base of the junction unmatched. Here the CDR3 DNA reads TGCAGCGTCGGACTAGCGGGCAATGAGCAGTTCTTC. The encoded protein is CSVGLAGNEQFF.

The chain links TRBV28 to TRBJ1-2; no clear D gene. Trimming removed 5 bases at V and 2 bases at J, with 9 bases between. In germline, CDR1 is MDHEN, CDR2 SYDVKM. The CDR3 sequence is 13 residues long. CDR3 sequence: CASSETENYGYTF. For the CDR3, the DNA is TGTGCCAGCAGTGAAACAGAGAACTATGGCTACACCTTC.

The chain has TRBV2 and TRBJ2-7; D may be TRBD2 (6 bases). The CDR3 totals 15 residues. Per the germline V gene, CDR1 is SNHLY and CDR2 is FYNNEI. V lost 4 bases and J lost 0, with 13 bases in between. In nucleotides, the CDR3 is TGTGCCAGCAGTGCGGGACTTGGCGTCTCCTACGAGCAGTACTTC. It yields the protein CASSAGLGVSYEQYF.

V is TRBV5-4 and J is TRBJ2-1; 10 bases match TRBD2. The CDR3 is 17 amino acids. Looked up from germline, CDR1 is SGHNT and CDR2 is YYREEE (reference sequence). The junction had 8 bases not matched to a gene; V was cut back by 0 bases and J by 5 bases. The CDR3 DNA sequence: TGTGCCAGCAGCTTGGAGGCTAGCGGGGGCAATAACAATGAGCAGTTCTTC. Translation gives CASSLEASGGNNNEQFF.

The chain uses TRBV4-1 and TRBJ1-5, with 9 positions matching TRBD1. This CDR3 contains 13 residues. J lost 3 bases, V lost 10 bases, and 4 bases had no gene match. CDR1 is MGHRA, CDR2 YSYEKL, per germline. Written as DNA, the CDR3 is TGCGCCACGGGACAGGGTCTCAATCAGCCCCAGCATTTT. Protein product: CATGQGLNQPQHF.